One sample yielded the 32 T cell receptor beta chains listed below, sequenced in a study of shared clonotypes between healthy human individuals. Method: immunoSEQ multiplex PCR; TCRdb's copy keeps in-frame clones and lacks some. This sample carries more than 550,000 clones, over 55% of them seen once, and the ten largest clones take under 2%. Sequenced sample: memory CD4+ T cells sorted from blood. The subset is: CD45RA-negative fraction. All receptors come from a woman in her 30s in good health.

This clone was detected a few times. The chain couples TRBV19 to TRBJ2-5; D is possibly TRBD1 (7 bases). Deletions cut 8 bases from V and 9 bases from J, with 22 bases between. CDR1 LNHDA and CDR2 SQIVND come from the germline V gene (reference sequence). CDR3 length equals 14 residues. This CDR3 is CASGGRGAGGPQYF. The CDR3 bases are TGTGCCAGTGGGGGCCGGGGTGCAGGGGGGCCCCAGTACTTC.

The V gene is TRBV19, the J gene TRBJ1-5, with 9 bases fitting TRBD1. CDR3 size: 15 residues. CDR1 and CDR2 (germline): LNHDA, SQIVND (reference sequence). The V and J ends lost 6 bases and 7 bases, in that order; junction bases with no gene match: 10. The CDR3 coding sequence is TGTGCCAGTAGCCCCGGGACAGGGTCAGGACAGCCCCAGCATTTT. Translation gives CASSPGTGSGQPQHF. The full variable domain, rest sourced from reference TRBV19 and TRBJ1-5, is DGGITQSPKYLFRKEGQNVTLSCEQNLNHDAMYWYRQDPGQGLRLIYYSQIVNDFQKGDIAEGYSVSREKKESFPLTVTSAQKNPTAFYLCASSPGTGSGQPQHFGDGTRLSIL.

In regard to this clone: A read error may be the cause here, since a much bigger clone is one base away. V gene TRBV28 combines with J gene TRBJ2-5, with 7 bases lining up with TRBD2. The CDR3 runs to 13 residues. CDR1 and CDR2 from the germline V gene are MDHEN and SYDVKM. Losses at the gene ends were 6 bases for V and 3 bases for J; bases not matched to a gene: 4. The CDR3 region has the DNA TGTGCCAGCAGCTGGGGGGGGGAAGAGACCCAGTACTTC. Protein sequence: CASSWGGEETQYF.

The chain has TRBV18 and TRBJ2-6; TRBD2 aligns across 7 bases. Germline V CDR1 and CDR2: KGHSH, LQKENI. V was pared by 1 base and J by 4 bases, with 16 bases of the junction left unmatched. The CDR3 has 20 residues. Here the CDR3 reads CASSPRAASGGRRGANVLTF. For the CDR3, the DNA is TGTGCCAGCTCACCACGGGCCGCCTCCGGCGGGAGACGAGGGGCCAACGTCCTGACTTTC.

This clone was seen only a few times. The chain employs TRBV11-2 and TRBJ2-7; 7 bases are shared with TRBD2. This CDR3 comprises 15 residues. Germline CDR1 and CDR2: SGHAT and FQNNGV. Trimming removed 7 bases from V and 0 bases from J; junction bases left unmatched: 9. CDR3 coding DNA: TGTGCCAGCACCGTAATAGGCGGGAGCTCCTACGAGCAGTACTTC. This translates into CASTVIGGSSYEQYF. The entire variable domain, with the rest obtained from reference TRBV11-2 and TRBJ2-7, is as follows: EAGVAQSPRYKIIEKRQSVAFWCNPISGHATLYWYQQILGQGPKLLIQFQNNGVVDDSQLPKDRFSAERLKGVDSTLKIQPAKLEDSAVYLCASTVIGGSSYEQYFGPGTRLTVT.

This clone showed up just a few times. This chain uses TRBV29-1 with TRBJ2-1; TRBD1 agrees at 7 bases. The length of the CDR3 is 15 residues. V shed 7 bases and J 2 bases; nucleotides not matched to a gene: 11. The germline CDR1 and CDR2 sequences are SQVTM and ANQGSEA. Written as DNA, the CDR3 is TGCAGCGCCCTAATTCCAGGGACAGCCTACAATGAGCAGTTCTTC. Translation gives CSALIPGTAYNEQFF.

This chain uses TRBV2 with TRBJ2-5, with 8 bases lining up with TRBD2. The V segment lost 0 bases and the J segment 0 bases; nucleotides outside the gene matches: 3. Germline V gene lookup returns CDR1 SNHLY and CDR2 FYNNEI. There are 16 residues in the CDR3. The CDR3 DNA reads as TGTGCCAGCAGTGAAGCAACTAGCGGATACCAAGAGACCCAGTACTTC. Amino acid sequence: CASSEATSGYQETQYF.

The rearrangement uses TRBV18 and TRBJ2-3; D is unresolved. Germline values: CDR1 KGHSH, CDR2 LQKENI. Trimming removed 5 bases at V and 2 bases at J, with 11 bases between. The CDR3 extends over 14 amino acids. The CDR3 nucleotides are TGTGCCAGCTCATCGAGGACCTTCACAGATACGCAGTATTTT. It is translated as CASSSRTFTDTQYF.

The chain uses TRBV11-2 and TRBJ2-7, with D possibly being TRBD2 (5 bases). The V gene's germline CDR1 is SGHAT and CDR2 FQNNGV. The CDR3 runs 15 residues. Trimming took off 4 bases at V and 5 bases at J, with 18 bases between the two ends. CDR3 residues: CASSSGNQRGNEQYF. Written as DNA, the CDR3 is TGTGCCAGCAGCTCCGGGAACCAAAGAGGGAACGAGCAGTACTTC.

This clone was found many times. The V and J genes are TRBV2 and TRBJ2-3, with 8 bases that match TRBD2. Germline values: CDR1 SNHLY, CDR2 FYNNEI. This CDR3 has 15 amino acids. V gave up 6 bases and J gave up 5 bases; unmatched junction bases: 10. The CDR3 sequence: CASRPSGSEVDTQYF. CDR3 sequence (DNA): TGTGCCAGCAGACCCAGCGGGAGTGAGGTAGATACGCAGTATTTT.

The rearrangement joins TRBV11-3 to TRBJ2-1; the match to TRBD2 covers 8 bases. The trim removed 0 bases at V and 4 bases at J, leaving 5 bases unmatched. This CDR3 is 16 amino acids long. CDR1 is SGHNT, CDR2 YENEEA, per germline. The DNA for the CDR3 is TGTGCCAGCAGCTTAGACGGCGGGAGGCCTTACAATGAGCAGTTCTTC. Translating it yields CASSLDGGRPYNEQFF.

The chain is built from TRBV28 and TRBJ1-5; D is unresolved. From germline, CDR1 is MDHEN and CDR2 SYDVKM. V gave up 10 bases and J gave up 0 bases, with 7 bases separating them. This CDR3 is 12 amino acids long. The CDR3 bases are TGTGCCACCCGGGATAGCAATCAGCCCCAGCATTTT. Its protein product is CATRDSNQPQHF.

There are a few counts of this clone. This chain uses TRBV28 with TRBJ1-2; D uncertain. Germline V lookup: CDR1 MDHEN, CDR2 SYDVKM. The CDR3 covers 12 residues. The V end was cut by 3 bases, the J end by 3 bases, with 5 bases between. CDR3 nucleotide sequence: TGTGCCAGCAGTTTGCCGGACTATGGCTACACCTTC. Its translation is CASSLPDYGYTF.

The genes are TRBV6-5 and TRBJ2-7; 9 nucleotides align to TRBD2. Germline V gene lookup returns CDR1 MNHEY and CDR2 SVGAGI. Trimming removed 6 bases from V and 4 bases from J; junction bases left unmatched: 10. The CDR3 runs to 15 residues. The CDR3 loop reads CASRPGGSGSYEQYF. The DNA of the CDR3 is TGTGCCAGCAGACCAGGTGGTAGCGGGAGTTACGAGCAGTACTTC.

The genes are TRBV9 and TRBJ1-5, with 7 bases fitting TRBD1. CDR1 and CDR2 (germline): SGDLS, YYNGEE. V gave up 7 bases and J gave up 3 bases; unmatched junction bases: 4. The CDR3 has 13 amino acids. The CDR3 here is CASRGQSNQPQHF. The CDR3 bases are TGTGCCAGCCGGGGACAGTCCAATCAGCCCCAGCATTTT. Looking up the rest from reference TRBV9 and TRBJ1-5 gives the full variable domain: DSGVTQTPKHLITATGQRVTLRCSPRSGDLSVYWYQQSLDQGLQFLIQYYNGEERAKGNILERFSAQQFPDLHSELNLSSLELGDSALYFCASRGQSNQPQHFGDGTRLSIL.

The chain combines TRBV7-2 with TRBJ1-3; 7 bases fit TRBD1. The CDR3 covers 15 residues. Losses at the gene ends were 4 bases for V and 2 bases for J; bases not matched to a gene: 5. Germline CDR1 is SGHTA and CDR2 is FQGNSA. The CDR3 nucleotides read TGTGCCAGCAGCTCTGAAGGGACAGCTGGAAACACCATATATTTT. It codes for CASSSEGTAGNTIYF.

V gene TRBV28 combines with J gene TRBJ2-7; 15 bases fit TRBD2. Looked up from germline, CDR1 is MDHEN and CDR2 is SYDVKM. This CDR3 region has 20 residues. J gave up 0 bases and V 4 bases, and 13 bases lay outside the gene matches. The CDR3, as DNA: TGTGCCAGCAGTTCACCCGGACTAGCGGGAGGGCGGCGGAGCTCCTACGAGCAGTACTTC. Amino acid sequence: CASSSPGLAGGRRSSYEQYF.

This chain links TRBV5-1 with TRBJ2-1, with TRBD2 as a possible D gene (6 bases). There are 15 residues in the CDR3. CDR1 is SGHRS and CDR2 is YFSETQ in the germline V gene. V was clipped by 3 bases and J by 0 bases, with 10 bases between them. The CDR3 bases are TGCGCCAGCAGCTCGGCTAGCGACTCCTACAATGAGCAGTTCTTC. Translated: CASSSASDSYNEQFF.

This sequence joins TRBV28 and TRBJ1-5, with 8 bases lining up with TRBD1. The CDR3 has 17 residues. V dropped 1 base and J dropped 6; count of bases not matched to a gene: 11. Germline CDR1 is MDHEN and CDR2 is SYDVKM. The CDR3 protein is CASSLFRFGQGSQPQHF. For the CDR3, the DNA is TGTGCCAGCAGTTTATTCCGGTTTGGACAGGGAAGTCAGCCCCAGCATTTT.

This clone was detected only once. V is TRBV5-4 and J is TRBJ2-5, with D perhaps matching TRBD1 (7 bases). This CDR3 is 14 amino acids long. The V end was cut by 1 base, the J end by 3 bases, with 10 bases between. Germline V lookup: CDR1 SGHNT, CDR2 YYREEE (reference sequence). The CDR3 is CASSLQGGKETQYF. In DNA, the CDR3 is TGTGCCAGCAGCTTGCAGGGGGGAAAAGAGACCCAGTACTTC.

This clone was picked up a small number of times. The sample has other DNA sequences that encode this CDR3 too. The chain recombines TRBV6-5 with TRBJ1-5; D unresolved. This CDR3 is 14 amino acids long. CDR1 is MNHEY, CDR2 SVGAGI, per germline. Between the trimmed V and J ends, which lost 6 bases and 5 bases, there was a span of 14 bases. The CDR3: CASRPRTGHQPQHF. The CDR3 coding sequence is TGTGCCAGCAGACCCCGGACGGGTCATCAGCCCCAGCATTTT.

This clone was counted ten times or more. The gene calls are TRBV15 and TRBJ2-1; no firm D call. The germline V and J ends were trimmed by 0 bases and 6 bases, with 21 bases remaining between them. The CDR3 sequence is 18 residues long. The germline CDR1 and CDR2 sequences are LNHNV and YYDKDF (reference sequence). The CDR3 region has the DNA TGTGCCACCAGCAGAGATTTGTTGAGCGTAGAGTCTACCAATGAGCAGTTCTTC. As protein: CATSRDLLSVESTNEQFF. Complete variable domain (other parts from reference TRBV15 and TRBJ2-1): DAMVIQNPRYQVTQFGKPVTLSCSQTLNHNVMYWYQQKSSQAPKLLFHYYDKDFNNEADTPDNFQSRRPNTSFCFLDIRSPGLGDTAMYLCATSRDLLSVESTNEQFFGPGTRLTVL.

The chain combines TRBV14 with TRBJ2-2, with TRBD2 matching 8 bases. The length of the CDR3 is 17 residues. The ends lost 4 bases at V and 4 bases at J; junction bases unmatched: 11. Looked up from germline, CDR1 is SGHDN and CDR2 is FVKESK. The CDR3 spells CASSPFPSGSVTGELFF. The CDR3 region has the DNA TGTGCCAGCAGCCCCTTCCCGAGCGGGAGTGTCACCGGGGAGCTGTTTTTT.

The chain recombines TRBV28 with TRBJ1-5; D possibly corresponds to TRBD1 (6 bases). CDR1 MDHEN and CDR2 SYDVKM come from the germline V gene. The V gene lost 3 bases and the J gene lost 0 bases, with 15 bases spanning the gap. The CDR3 loop spans 17 amino acids. CDR3 in DNA: TGTGCCAGCAGTTTGAGACAGGCCAGATATAGCAATCAGCCCCAGCATTTT. Its translation: CASSLRQARYSNQPQHF. The whole variable domain, filled in from reference TRBV28 and TRBJ1-5, reads DVKVTQSSRYLVKRTGEKVFLECVQDMDHENMFWYRQDPGLGLRLIYFSYDVKMKEKGDIPEGYSVSREKKERFSLILESASTNQTSMYLCASSLRQARYSNQPQHFGDGTRLSIL.

This chain uses TRBV6-5 with TRBJ2-7; no reliable D call. Trimming stripped 4 bases from V and 3 bases from J, with 7 bases between. CDR3 length: 12 residues. Germline CDR1 is MNHEY and CDR2 is SVGAGI. Here the CDR3 DNA reads TGTGCCAGCAGTTTGGATTTCTACGAGCAGTACTTC. This encodes CASSLDFYEQYF.

As regards this clone: Other nucleotide sequences from this sample produce the same CDR3. The rearrangement joins TRBV5-1 to TRBJ2-7, with 14 bases aligning to TRBD2. Per germline, CDR1 SGHRS and CDR2 YFSETQ. V gave up 4 bases and J gave up 1 base; unmatched junction bases: 4. The CDR3 covers 16 residues. The CDR3 spells CASSRGTSGGSYEQYF. The CDR3 DNA reads as TGCGCCAGCAGCCGGGGGACTAGCGGGGGATCCTACGAGCAGTACTTC. Variable domain in full (rest from reference TRBV5-1 and TRBJ2-7): KAGVTQTPRYLIKTRGQQVTLSCSPISGHRSVSWYQQTPGQGLQFLFEYFSETQRNKGNFPGRFSGRQFSNSRSEMNVSTLELGDSALYLCASSRGTSGGSYEQYFGPGTRLTVT.

V usage is TRBV7-6 and J usage is TRBJ2-7; TRBD1 matches 7 bases. V dropped 5 bases and J dropped 6; count of bases not matched to a gene: 13. Germline CDR1 and CDR2: SGHVS and FNYEAQ. The CDR3 has 15 amino acids. The CDR3 region is CASSPTQGPRREQYF. The CDR3 DNA follows: TGTGCCAGCAGCCCGACACAGGGGCCTCGCCGCGAGCAGTACTTC.

The chain links TRBV19 to TRBJ1-4, with 8 bases identical to TRBD1. The germline gives CDR1 LNHDA, CDR2 SQIVND (reference sequence). This CDR3 spans 13 amino acids. J was trimmed by 8 bases and V by 4 bases; bases with no gene match: 3. CDR3 in DNA: TGTGCCAGTAGTACCCGGGACAGGGAAAAACTGTTTTTT. This sequence encodes CASSTRDREKLFF.

This sequence joins TRBV18 and TRBJ2-7; D is undetermined. Trimming left V 1 base short and J 6 bases short, with 19 bases between. CDR3 length: 16 residues. Germline loops: CDR1 KGHSH, CDR2 LQKENI. This CDR3 reads CASSPQEIGNSFEQYF. CDR3 DNA sequence: TGTGCCAGCTCACCACAGGAGATTGGGAATAGTTTCGAGCAGTACTTC.

V and J are TRBV4-2 and TRBJ1-2; possibly TRBD1 for D (5 bases). Trimming left V 0 bases short and J 4 bases short, with 9 bases between. Germline loops: CDR1 LGHNA, CDR2 YNFKEQ. CDR3 length: 14 residues. The CDR3 DNA sequence: TGTGCCAGCAGCCAAGAGTCAGGGTCCTATGGCTACACCTTC. Protein sequence: CASSQESGSYGYTF.

The chain couples TRBV2 to TRBJ2-7, with D possibly matching TRBD1 (6 bases). The CDR3 has 14 amino acids. Trimming stripped 7 bases from V and 7 bases from J, with 20 bases between. Germline CDR1 reads SNHLY; CDR2 reads FYNNEI. The CDR3 loop reads CASNAQGPVGEQYF. In nucleotides, the CDR3 is TGTGCCAGCAACGCCCAGGGGCCTGTGGGAGAGCAGTACTTC.

V usage is TRBV2 and J usage is TRBJ2-7; D is unclear. The V gene lost 8 bases and the J gene lost 5 bases, with 10 bases spanning the gap. Looked up from germline, CDR1 is SNHLY and CDR2 is FYNNEI. This CDR3 is 11 amino acids long. The CDR3 loop is CASGPVDEQYF. The CDR3 bases are TGTGCCAGCGGGCCCGTTGACGAGCAGTACTTC.